The next 10 T cell receptor beta chains were all read from a single sample in a study of T cell changes during pregnancy in multiple sclerosis. Sequencing used immunoSEQ multiplex PCR; TCRdb keeps in-frame clones, though not all of them. The top ten clones hold 2% to 2.5% of a sample with about 84,000 clones, about 94% of them seen once. The specimen was peripheral blood, collected in the third trimester of pregnancy. These receptors came from a female donor with multiple sclerosis, enrolled in a pregnancy study.

The chain uses TRBV5-1 and TRBJ2-5, with 8 bases matching TRBD2. This CDR3 has 16 amino acids. From germline, CDR1 is SGHRS and CDR2 YFSETQ. Losses at the gene ends were 0 bases for V and 5 bases for J; bases not matched to a gene: 9. The CDR3 DNA sequence: TGCGCCAGCAGCTTGGAGGTAGCGGGGTCAGGGGAGACCCAGTACTTC. Protein: CASSLEVAGSGETQYF.

The J gene is TRBJ2-5, the V gene TRBV4-1; TRBD2 matches 8 bases. With V trimmed by 4 bases and J by 5 bases, 15 bases remained unmatched. The germline CDR1 and CDR2 sequences are MGHRA and YSYEKL. The CDR3 is 17 residues long. CDR3 sequence reads: CASSLPAASGGWETQYF. The CDR3, as DNA: TGCGCCAGCAGCCTTCCTGCGGCGAGCGGGGGTTGGGAGACCCAGTACTTC.

This clone was picked up one time. The rearrangement links TRBV4-1 to TRBJ2-1; TRBD1 is a possible D gene (5 bases). Germline V lookup: CDR1 MGHRA, CDR2 YSYEKL. CDR3 length equals 16 residues. V was pared by 3 bases and J by 2 bases, with 14 bases between. The CDR3 region is CASSHPAQDPYNEQFF. The DNA of the CDR3 is TGCGCCAGCAGCCACCCCGCACAGGACCCCTACAATGAGCAGTTCTTC.

This clone was recorded only once. The chain carries TRBV15 and TRBJ2-7, with 7 nucleotides matching TRBD1. This CDR3 comprises 14 residues. In germline, CDR1 is LNHNV, CDR2 YYDKDF (reference sequence). Trimming removed 4 bases from V and 5 bases from J; junction bases left unmatched: 8. CDR3 nucleotide sequence: TGTGCCACCAGCACTAGACAGGGTTTACACGAGCAGTACTTC. Its protein product is CATSTRQGLHEQYF.

This clone was seen a single time. The chain employs TRBV11-2 and TRBJ2-7, with D uncertain. This CDR3 has 13 amino acids. Germline V lookup: CDR1 SGHAT, CDR2 FQNNGV. Trimming pared 5 bases from V and 3 bases from J, leaving 11 bases between. The DNA of the CDR3 is TGTGCCAGCAGCCGACTCACGTTCTACGAGCAGTACTTC. Translation gives CASSRLTFYEQYF.

This clone occurred once. Here the CDR3 reads CASSLDPPGAGGVGEQYF. The CDR3 DNA follows: TGCGCCAGCAGCTTGGACCCCCCGGGAGCGGGTGGGGTCGGGGAGCAGTACTTC. This chain connects TRBV5-1 to TRBJ2-7; D is perhaps TRBD2 (6 bases). Trimming stripped 0 bases from V and 7 bases from J, with 26 bases between. Germline CDR1 is SGHRS and CDR2 is YFSETQ. The CDR3 sequence is 18 residues long.

The chain employs TRBV2 and TRBJ1-1, with unresolved D. This CDR3 has 14 amino acids. CDR1 is SNHLY and CDR2 is FYNNEI in the germline V gene. V was trimmed by 7 bases and J by 1 base, leaving 13 bases between them. DNA of the CDR3: TGTGCCAGCAACCAACTGACTTCGAACACTGAAGCTTTCTTT. Translation: CASNQLTSNTEAFF.

The CDR3 loop reads CAIRGQGRSADTQYF. CDR3 sequence (DNA): TGTGCCATCCGAGGACAGGGGCGAAGTGCAGATACGCAGTATTTT. The V and J genes are TRBV27 and TRBJ2-3; TRBD1 matches 9 bases. Germline V gene sequence: CDR1 MNHEY, CDR2 SMNVEV (reference sequence). This CDR3 is 15 amino acids long. V lost 10 bases to trimming and J lost 4 bases; unmatched junction nucleotides: 12.

This clone was recorded once. The chain links TRBV18 to TRBJ1-1, with D possibly being TRBD1 (5 bases). The CDR3 runs 15 residues. Germline V gene data show CDR1 as KGHSH and CDR2 as LQKENI. Trimming shortened V by 0 bases and J by 7 bases, and 15 bases separated the two germline ends. CDR3 protein: CASSPPTGVGVEAFF. Here the CDR3 DNA reads TGTGCCAGCTCACCACCGACGGGGGTGGGAGTTGAAGCTTTCTTT.

The chain recombines TRBV5-4 with TRBJ2-5, with a weak D call TRBD1 (5 bases). CDR1 and CDR2 (germline): SGHNT, YYREEE (reference sequence). V lost 2 bases to trimming and J lost 3 bases, with 14 bases between them. The CDR3 has 15 residues. In nucleotides, the CDR3 is TGTGCCAGCAGCTTCAAAGGGGCCGAAAAAGAGACCCAGTACTTC. This sequence encodes CASSFKGAEKETQYF.